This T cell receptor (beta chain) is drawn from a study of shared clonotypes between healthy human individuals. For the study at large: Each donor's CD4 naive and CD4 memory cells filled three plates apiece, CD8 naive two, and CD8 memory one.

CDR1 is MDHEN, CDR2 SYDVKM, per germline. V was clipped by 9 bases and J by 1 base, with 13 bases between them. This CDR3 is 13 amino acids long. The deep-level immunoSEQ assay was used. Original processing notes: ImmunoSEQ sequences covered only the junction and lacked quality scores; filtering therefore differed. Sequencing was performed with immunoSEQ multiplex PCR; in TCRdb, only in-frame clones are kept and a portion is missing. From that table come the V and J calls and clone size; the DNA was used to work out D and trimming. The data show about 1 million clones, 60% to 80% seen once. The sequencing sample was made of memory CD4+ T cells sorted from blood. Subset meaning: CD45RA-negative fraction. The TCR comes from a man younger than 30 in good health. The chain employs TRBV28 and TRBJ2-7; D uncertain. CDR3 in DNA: TGTGCCAGTCGGATGTTGCGGTCCTACGAGCAGTACTTC. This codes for CASRMLRSYEQYF.